The 3 T cell receptor beta chains reported below all come from one sample, sequenced in a study of blood T cells in healthy people across ages. Sample-barcoded 5' priming and a J-beta primer mix drove a second PCR of roughly 7 to 11 cycles. TCRdb fed the 5' RACE reads into MiXCR, producing one record per CDR3 protein. The sample holds just under 550,000 distinct CDR3 sequences; around 24% are singletons and the top ten take around 10%. The sample also formed part of further work on T cells of mothers and their children.

The sequencing sample was made of blood. The receptors derive from a boy between 10 and 17 years old in good health.

This sequence joins TRBV2 and TRBJ2-3; TRBD2 might be the D (6 bases). This CDR3 region has 14 residues. Germline V gene lookup returns CDR1 SNHLY and CDR2 FYNNEI. V dropped 5 bases and J dropped 4 bases, with 13 bases sitting between them. The CDR3 reads CASSPLTSADTQYF. CDR3 sequence (DNA): TGTGCCAGCAGTCCACTGACTAGTGCAGATACGCAGTATTTT.

This clonotype was counted only a few times. The chain has TRBV20-1 and TRBJ2-7; D possibly matches TRBD1 or TRBD2 (5 bases each). Trimming stripped 3 bases from V and 5 bases from J, with 23 bases between. The CDR3 loop spans 16 amino acids. CDR1 and CDR2 from the germline V gene are DFQATT and SNEGSKA (reference sequence). Here the CDR3 reads CSARYLSGALIHEQYF. The CDR3 DNA reads TGCAGTGCTAGGTACCTATCCGGGGCCTTAATCCACGAGCAGTACTTC.

The rearrangement joins TRBV6-6 to TRBJ2-5, with 15 bases lining up with TRBD2. Germline V CDR1 and CDR2: MNHNY, SVGAGI (reference sequence). V lost 6 bases and J lost 5; bases outside the gene matches: 7. There are 16 residues in the CDR3. CDR3: CASRQGTSGRPETQYF. The CDR3 bases are TGTGCCAGCAGACAAGGGACTAGCGGGAGGCCGGAGACCCAGTACTTC.